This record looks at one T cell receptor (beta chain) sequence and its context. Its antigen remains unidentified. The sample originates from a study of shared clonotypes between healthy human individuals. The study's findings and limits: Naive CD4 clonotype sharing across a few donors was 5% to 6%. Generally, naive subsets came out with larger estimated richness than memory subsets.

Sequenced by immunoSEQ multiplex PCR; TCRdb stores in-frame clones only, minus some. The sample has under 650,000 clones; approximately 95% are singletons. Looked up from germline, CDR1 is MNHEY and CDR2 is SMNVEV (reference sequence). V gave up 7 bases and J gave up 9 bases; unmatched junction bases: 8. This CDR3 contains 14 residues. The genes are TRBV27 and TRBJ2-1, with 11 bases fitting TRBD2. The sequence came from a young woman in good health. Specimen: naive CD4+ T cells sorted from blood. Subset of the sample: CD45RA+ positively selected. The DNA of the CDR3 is TGTGCCAGCACCCCCGATAGCGGGAGGGCTGAGCAGTTCTTC. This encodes CASTPDSGRAEQFF.